This T cell receptor (beta chain) was sequenced for a study of a mutant IDH1 vaccine in newly diagnosed glioma. Overall study: Weeks 1, 3, 5, 7, 11, 15, 19 and 23 were when patients received their eight vaccinations. Earlier care involved radiotherapy, temozolomide, or both, and the majority received both. Initiation of the vaccine course occurred 4-6 weeks after radiotherapy alone, or alongside temozolomide cycles. Study-level results: Shifts in the top peripheral T cell clonotypes seemed unrelated to pseudoprogression.

CDR3 length: 16 residues. Germline CDR1 reads SGHRS; CDR2 reads YFSETQ. Trimming shortened V by 1 base and J by 0 bases, and 13 bases separated the two germline ends. Libraries were prepared by immunoSEQ multiplex PCR; TCRdb keeps only in-frame clonotypes and omits some of them. The data hold around 31,000 clones, with 55% to 60% observed a single time. Comment on this clone: What it binds is unknown.

Time point in this sample: week 5, during vaccination. It was 300 ug of mutant IDH1 20-mer peptide that made up each vaccine dose, given with topical imiquimod. The receptor was isolated from a woman aged 18-29 years with glioma. This chain links TRBV5-1 with TRBJ2-5; D is possibly TRBD2 (5 bases). Sequences were derived from PBMCs, sampled from a glioma patient whose treatment included an IDH1 peptide vaccine. CDR3 in DNA: TGCGCCAGCAGCTTGAATGGCGGGCTGTACCAAGAGACCCAGTACTTC. Encoded protein: CASSLNGGLYQETQYF.